The source of this TCR beta chain is a study of cytomegalovirus exposure and HLA in healthy donors. As for the study in general: From donors who were HLA-typed, an early data release held 81 million or so unique TCRs. Within the Caucasian-associated ancestry cluster were around four fifths of the 350 to 400 genotyped donors. Notes on the study in general: CMV antigen specificity was confirmed in vitro for a few CMV-associated chains. Another analysis was done later, and it associated approximately 15,000 TCR beta sequences with HLA alleles at 0.05 false discovery rate.

This clone was seen just once. What it binds is not known. This CDR3 has 13 amino acids. Unmatched junction bases numbered 3, after V lost 4 bases and J lost 4 bases. CDR1 and CDR2 (germline): MRHNA, SNTAGT. The PCR ran on 60 Vbeta and 13 Jbeta primers. This table comes from immunoSEQ multiplex PCR, and its TCRdb copy is limited to in-frame clones, with some not included. In the table there are fewer than 200,000 clones, 80% of which are singletons. The J gene is TRBJ2-5, the V gene TRBV6-4; TRBD2 agrees at 7 bases. Material: PBMCs. This receptor was taken from a woman aged 45-65 years in good health and CMV-seropositive. The CDR3 loop reads CASSVERGETQYF. The DNA of the CDR3 is TGTGCCAGCAGTGTCGAGCGGGGAGAGACCCAGTACTTC.